This T cell receptor beta chain was found in a study of shared T cell receptors in the human thymus. Per germline, CDR1 MDHEN and CDR2 SYDVKM. Between the trimmed V and J ends, which lost 6 bases and 7 bases, there was a span of 18 bases. CDR3 size: 15 residues. Sequencing used immunoSEQ multiplex PCR; TCRdb keeps in-frame clones, though not all of them. This table has hundreds of thousands of clones, about 95% appearing once. V usage is TRBV28 and J usage is TRBJ2-2; the D gene is possibly TRBD2 (6 bases). The source is a human donor. What was sequenced was thymocytes. The CDR3 sequence is CASRWRGPFDGELFF. Here the CDR3 DNA reads TGTGCCAGCAGGTGGAGGGGACCCTTCGACGGGGAGCTGTTTTTT.